A single sample gave rise to the 26 T cell receptor beta chains below, sequenced in a study of vaccination and CD4 T cells after COVID-19. Their antigen targets remain unknown. Sequencing of cultured CD4+ T cell DNA used the Oncomine TCR Beta short-read assay. TCRdb redid the calling of the PCR reads with MiXCR, one entry per CDR3 protein. Of about 24,000 distinct CDR3 sequences in the sample, around 30% were seen once. Time point specified: late sampling 161 to 241 days after vaccination in a few convalescent patients. Noted treatment: roughly 10-day PBMC culture with coronavirus spike peptide pools or control peptides (ViraFEST assay). The material sequenced was CD4+ T cells from blood, cultured in vitro, taken about 7 months after SARS-CoV-2 vaccination. Receptors originate from a human donor who had recovered from COVID-19.

This clonotype was found a few times. The CDR3 bases are TGTGCCAGCAGCGCACAAACAGGTCAGCCCCAGCATTTT. Protein sequence: CASSAQTGQPQHF. This chain joins TRBV7-6 and TRBJ1-5, with D tentatively TRBD1 (5 bases). V shed 5 bases and J shed 6 bases, with 11 bases lying between them. Germline CDR1 reads SGHVS; CDR2 reads FNYEAQ. The CDR3 consists of 13 residues.

The chain joins TRBV20-1 to TRBJ2-7; 10 bases are a match to TRBD2. The CDR3 extends over 14 amino acids. The V and J ends lost 6 bases and 2 bases, in that order; junction bases with no gene match: 7. Germline CDR1 and CDR2: DFQATT and SNEGSKA (reference sequence). This CDR3 reads CSATTSGLPYEQYF. For the CDR3, the DNA is TGCAGTGCAACGACTAGCGGGCTCCCCTACGAGCAGTACTTC.

The chain employs TRBV20-1 and TRBJ2-1; D is ambiguous. The germline V gene has CDR1 DFQATT and CDR2 SNEGSKA (reference sequence). V lost 0 bases to trimming and J lost 0 bases, with 12 bases between them. CDR3 size: 16 residues. The CDR3 sequence: CSARDPQTSSYNEQFF. In DNA, the CDR3 is TGCAGTGCTAGAGATCCTCAGACCAGCTCCTACAATGAGCAGTTCTTC.

V gene TRBV20-1 combines with J gene TRBJ1-1; possible D gene TRBD1, 6 bases. V lost 3 bases and J 0 bases, leaving 14 bases between the germline ends. This CDR3 comprises 15 residues. CDR1 and CDR2 from the germline V gene are DFQATT and SNEGSKA (reference sequence). Here the CDR3 DNA reads TGCAGTGCTAGTCGACAGGTAACGATGAACACTGAAGCTTTCTTT. Amino acid sequence: CSASRQVTMNTEAFF.

The genes are TRBV4-3 and TRBJ2-3; D is perhaps TRBD2 (6 bases). Germline V gives CDR1 LGHNA, CDR2 YSLEER. The CDR3 runs to 15 residues. V gave up 4 bases and J gave up 11 bases, with 22 bases separating them. Here the CDR3 reads CASSRLRRDQEGQYF. CDR3 nucleotide sequence: TGCGCCAGCAGCCGGTTAAGAAGGGACCAGGAGGGGCAGTATTTT.

This clonotype has more than one count but fewer than ten. The rearrangement links TRBV7-2 to TRBJ2-5, with a weak D call TRBD1 (5 bases). The CDR3 has 14 residues. Germline lookup yields CDR1 SGHTA and CDR2 FQGNSA. Trimming shortened V by 1 base and J by 4 bases, and 10 bases separated the two germline ends. The CDR3 DNA reads TGTGCCAGCAGCTTAGAACGGCAGGGAGAGACCCAGTACTTC. Its protein is CASSLERQGETQYF.

The chain employs TRBV20-1 and TRBJ2-3, with TRBD2 matching over 8 bases. The CDR3 length is 15 residues. From germline, CDR1 is DFQATT and CDR2 SNEGSKA (reference sequence). V dropped 3 bases and J dropped 6; count of bases not matched to a gene: 11. CDR3 sequence reads: CSARSPAGVADTQYF. Written as DNA, the CDR3 is TGCAGTGCTAGGTCCCCAGCGGGAGTTGCTGATACGCAGTATTTT.

CDR3 region: CSARDGGGIYNEQFF. The CDR3 DNA follows: TGCAGTGCTAGAGATGGGGGAGGGATCTACAATGAGCAGTTCTTC. The chain combines TRBV20-1 with TRBJ2-1; TRBD2 matches 7 bases. The CDR3 length is 15 residues. J lost 3 bases, V lost 0 bases, and 5 bases had no gene match. CDR1 is DFQATT, CDR2 SNEGSKA, per germline (reference sequence).

The V gene is TRBV20-1, the J gene TRBJ2-1, with TRBD2 matching 15 bases. The ends lost 2 bases at V and 2 bases at J; junction bases unmatched: 10. Per germline, CDR1 DFQATT and CDR2 SNEGSKA (reference sequence). This CDR3 contains 19 residues. CDR3 bases: TGCAGTGCTAGATCCGGACTAGCGGGAGGGTGGAGGCCCTACAATGAGCAGTTCTTC. This translates into CSARSGLAGGWRPYNEQFF.

This clonotype has only a few counts. This chain joins TRBV6-5 and TRBJ1-1; D call uncertain. In germline, CDR1 is MNHEY, CDR2 SVGAGI. CDR3 length equals 14 residues. The V end was cut by 0 bases, the J end by 5 bases, with 10 bases between. For the CDR3, the DNA is TGTGCCAGCAGTTACTCGATCGGGGAAACTGAAGCTTTCTTT. Translating it yields CASSYSIGETEAFF.

This clonotype is medium-sized within its sample. The chain uses TRBV15 and TRBJ2-5, with D uncertain. This CDR3 has 13 residues. With 2 bases removed from V and 5 bases from J, the gap between germline ends came to 9 bases. CDR1 LNHNV and CDR2 YYDKDF come from the germline V gene (reference sequence). The CDR3 is CATSRPPRETQYF. The CDR3 DNA follows: TGTGCCACCAGCAGACCCCCCCGTGAGACCCAGTACTTC.

This clonotype was counted between two and nine times. This chain connects TRBV7-8 to TRBJ2-5; either TRBD1 or TRBD2 may fit D (5 bases each). The V end lost 5 bases, the J end lost 2 bases, and 15 bases lay between the germline ends. The CDR3 extends over 15 amino acids. Germline CDR1 is SGHVS and CDR2 is FQNEAQ. The chain's CDR3 is CASSRGRVSQETQYF. CDR3 nucleotide sequence: TGTGCCAGCAGCCGGGGCAGGGTATCACAAGAGACCCAGTACTTC.

J is TRBJ2-6 and V is TRBV7-3; D is undetermined. The CDR3 covers 14 residues. V was cut by 5 bases and J by 0 bases, with 5 bases left in between. The V gene's germline CDR1 is SGHTA and CDR2 FQGTGA. CDR3 sequence (DNA): TGTGCCAGCAGCCCGTCCTCTGGGGCCAACGTCCTGACTTTC. Protein: CASSPSSGANVLTF.

The chain joins TRBV18 to TRBJ2-7; 9 bases are shared with TRBD2. V lost 0 bases to trimming and J lost 6 bases; unmatched junction nucleotides: 15. Germline values: CDR1 KGHSH, CDR2 LQKENI. This CDR3 comprises 18 residues. The CDR3 DNA follows: TGTGCCAGCTCACCACCAAATAGTCCGGGACTAGCCCCTCGCGAGCAGTACTTC. Protein product: CASSPPNSPGLAPREQYF. Variable domain in full (rest from reference TRBV18 and TRBJ2-7): NAGVMQNPRHLVRRRGQEARLRCSPMKGHSHVYWYRQLPEEGLKFMVYLQKENIIDESGMPKERFSAEFPKEGPSILRIQQVVRGDSAAYFCASSPPNSPGLAPREQYFGPGTRLTVT.

This clonotype was observed a handful of times. The rearrangement links TRBV5-8 to TRBJ1-2; D might be TRBD1 (5 bases). Germline assignment: CDR1 SGHTS and CDR2 YDEGEE. The CDR3 contains 15 residues. Trimming took off 4 bases at V and 6 bases at J, with 19 bases between the two ends. For the CDR3, the DNA is TGTGCCAGCAGCGGTACCCAGGGTGAGGTTGATGGCTACACCTTC. Protein: CASSGTQGEVDGYTF.

This clonotype was observed a few times. The gene calls are TRBV7-8 and TRBJ2-1, with D hard to call. The V end was cut by 5 bases, the J end by 4 bases, with 18 bases between. CDR1 is SGHVS and CDR2 is FQNEAQ in the germline V gene. There are 16 residues in the CDR3. CDR3 sequence reads: CASSQTNSLRYNEQFF. The CDR3 nucleotides are TGTGCCAGCAGCCAAACCAACAGCCTAAGATACAATGAGCAGTTCTTC.

This clonotype turned up a few times. This chain joins TRBV28 and TRBJ2-3, with D perhaps TRBD1 or TRBD2 (5 bases each). The germline V and J ends were trimmed by 5 bases and 1 base, with 13 bases remaining between them. CDR3 size: 15 residues. Germline lookup yields CDR1 MDHEN and CDR2 SYDVKM. CDR3 DNA: TGTGCCAGCAGTCTCCCGATGGGGGGCACAGATACGCAGTATTTT. Translating gives CASSLPMGGTDTQYF.

This clonotype appeared once. This chain links TRBV7-2 with TRBJ2-1; the D gene is possibly TRBD2 (5 bases). The V end was cut by 5 bases, the J end by 6 bases, with 23 bases between. The CDR3 consists of 17 residues. CDR1 is SGHTA and CDR2 is FQGNSA in the germline V gene. The CDR3 sequence is CASSAYVRGRSGNEQFF. The CDR3, as DNA: TGTGCCAGCAGCGCCTATGTACGAGGGCGCAGCGGCAATGAGCAGTTCTTC.

This clonotype was seen a handful of times. V usage is TRBV20-1 and J usage is TRBJ2-7; perhaps TRBD1 as D (5 bases). V was shortened by 0 bases and J by 1 base, with 19 bases between the two germline ends. The germline gives CDR1 DFQATT, CDR2 SNEGSKA (reference sequence). The CDR3 covers 17 residues. CDR3 protein: CSARDLTSDTRSYEQYF. The CDR3 DNA sequence: TGCAGTGCTAGAGATCTCACATCGGACACCCGGTCCTACGAGCAGTACTTC.

This sequence joins TRBV18 and TRBJ1-2, with TRBD1 matching 7 bases. V shed 8 bases, J shed 3 bases, and the junction held 9 bases outside the gene matches. There are 14 residues in the CDR3. CDR1 KGHSH and CDR2 LQKENI come from the germline V gene. The CDR3, as DNA: TGTGCCAGCACGCCAGGGGGGGGCGACTATGGCTACACCTTC. Translation: CASTPGGGDYGYTF.

This clonotype appeared a few times. This chain links TRBV27 with TRBJ1-1, with a weak D call TRBD1 (6 bases). The V end was cut by 3 bases, the J end by 6 bases, with 17 bases between. The CDR3 runs 15 residues. Germline V gives CDR1 MNHEY, CDR2 SMNVEV (reference sequence). CDR3 sequence reads: CASSLRPQGIAEAFF. The DNA for the CDR3 is TGTGCCAGCAGTTTGAGGCCCCAGGGGATCGCTGAAGCTTTCTTT.

This chain joins TRBV28 and TRBJ2-3; 13 positions agree with TRBD2. The V gene end was trimmed by 5 bases and the J gene end by 4 bases; junction bases not matched to a gene: 9. CDR1 is MDHEN and CDR2 is SYDVKM in the germline V gene. The CDR3 is 17 amino acids. CDR3 sequence: CASSPDGLAGVSDTQYF. The CDR3 nucleotides read TGTGCCAGCAGTCCCGACGGACTAGCGGGAGTATCAGATACGCAGTATTTT.

This clonotype appeared a few times. This chain uses TRBV6-2 or TRBV6-3 with TRBJ2-7, with TRBD2 identical over 13 bases. Per germline, CDR1 MNHEY and CDR2 SVGEGT. V lost 5 bases and J lost 0; bases outside the gene matches: 1. The CDR3 contains 15 residues. CDR3 sequence reads: CASSRLAGGSYEQYF. Here the CDR3 DNA reads TGTGCCAGCAGTCGACTAGCGGGGGGCTCCTACGAGCAGTACTTC.

The CDR3: CASRLSNQPQHF. Written as DNA, the CDR3 is TGTGCCAGCAGACTTAGCAATCAGCCCCAGCATTTT. The chain employs TRBV2 and TRBJ1-5, with D hard to call. Germline CDR1 is SNHLY and CDR2 is FYNNEI. The ends were cut back, 6 bases at V and 0 bases at J, with 3 bases in the middle. This CDR3 is 12 amino acids long.

This clonotype appeared a few times. V usage is TRBV10-3 and J usage is TRBJ2-7, with D maybe TRBD2 (5 bases). The CDR3 runs to 11 residues. V lost 7 bases and J 4 bases, leaving 8 bases between the germline ends. CDR1 and CDR2 (germline): ENHRY, SYGVKD. The CDR3 DNA sequence: TGTGCCATCAAAGAGGGTTACGAGCAGTACTTC. Protein product: CAIKEGYEQYF.

CDR3 DNA: TGTGCCAGCAGCACCGGTCCCGGGGGCTCTGGAAACACCATATATTTT. Protein sequence: CASSTGPGGSGNTIYF. The chain recombines TRBV7-3 with TRBJ1-3, with D possibly being TRBD1 (5 bases). The germline V gene encodes CDR1 SGHTA and CDR2 FQGTGA. Trimming pared 5 bases from V and 0 bases from J, leaving 14 bases between. CDR3 length equals 16 residues.